Listed below are T cell receptor beta chains from one sample, sequenced in a study of T cell responses to AZD1222 COVID-19 vaccine. Clones were sequenced by immunoSEQ multiplex PCR, and TCRdb holds only the in-frame ones, with some missing. The sample includes about 130,000 clones, around 87% of them seen just once. The sequenced sample was peripheral blood, obtained on day 0 of AZD1222 vaccination. All receptors derive from an adult in good health. Both conserved end residues are part of each CDR3. The D gene is left open where the match is weak. Size is omitted from some rows. Given values are once, few, many or a class for expanded clones.

>TRBV19|-|TRBJ2-1|TRBD1
TGTGCCAGTAGTATGACCGGGGCAGGGGGCATTGAGCAGTTCTTC
CASSMTGAGGIEQFF
>TRBV3-1/TRBV3-2|-|TRBJ1-6|-
TGTGCCAGCAGCCAAGACGAACGTCCCCTCCACTTT
CASSQDERPLHF
>TRBV7-9|-|TRBJ2-3|-
TGTGCCAGCGTGGGGCGCACAGATACGCAGTATTTT
CASVGRTDTQYF
>TRBV27|-|TRBJ2-7|-
TGTGCCAGCAGTTTCACTGCCACCTACGAGCAGTACTTC
CASSFTATYEQYF
>TRBV28|-|TRBJ1-5|-
TGTGCCAGCAGTTTATGGAGTAGCTCGGGCAATCAGCCCCAGCATTTT
CASSLWSSSGNQPQHF
>TRBV24-1|few|TRBJ1-2|-
TGTGCCACCAGTGAGAGGGGGGCTAACTATGGCTACACCTTC
CATSERGANYGYTF
>TRBV2|-|TRBJ1-2|-
TGTGCCAGCAGTCCTCTTCTAGGAGGGGGCTACACCTTC
CASSPLLGGGYTF
>TRBV2|-|TRBJ1-1|-
TGTGCCAGCAGGCCCCCGGGGGCAGGAACTGAAGCTTTCTTT
CASRPPGAGTEAFF
>TRBV27|-|TRBJ2-1|TRBD2
TGTGCCAGCAGTCTGGGACTAGCGGGGGGGAACAATGAGCAGTTCTTC
CASSLGLAGGNNEQFF
>TRBV5-4|-|TRBJ1-2|-
TGTGCCAGCAGCAAAGGACAGCCTAACTATGGCTACACCTTC
CASSKGQPNYGYTF
>TRBV10-3|-|TRBJ2-3|TRBD2
TGTGCCATCAGACCCGGGAGGGCTAGTGCAGATACGCAGTATTTT
CAIRPGRASADTQYF
>TRBV7-9|few|TRBJ1-5|-
TGTGCCAGCAGCCTTGGTGATCAGCCCCAGCATTTT
CASSLGDQPQHF
>TRBV6-2/TRBV6-3|-|TRBJ2-7|-
TGTGCCAGCACCCCTGACCTCTACGAGCAGTACTTC
CASTPDLYEQYF
>TRBV2|-|TRBJ2-5|TRBD2
TGTGCCAGCAGTGAAGGCGGGAGTGAGACCCAGTACTTC
CASSEGGSETQYF
>TRBV19|once|TRBJ1-2|TRBD1
TGTGCCAGTAGTACTACCCGGGACAGGGGATTTTATGGCTACACCTTC
CASSTTRDRGFYGYTF
>TRBV3-1/TRBV3-2|-|TRBJ1-2|-
TGTGCCAGCAGCCCAACAATGGGGGGTCCTTCAAATTATGGCTACACCTTC
CASSPTMGGPSNYGYTF
>TRBV7-8|-|TRBJ1-4|TRBD1
TGTGCCAGCAGCGAATACGGGACAGGCAGTGAAAAACTGTTTTTT
CASSEYGTGSEKLFF
>TRBV9|-|TRBJ1-2|-
TGTGCCAGCAGCGGAGGCAGGAACTATAACTATGGCTACACCTTC
CASSGGRNYNYGYTF
>TRBV12-5|-|TRBJ2-2|TRBD2
TGTGCTAGTGGACACGGACTAGGCCCCAATCCCGGGGAGCTGTTTTTT
CASGHGLGPNPGELFF
>TRBV12-5|once|TRBJ2-7|TRBD2
TGTGCTAGGGGGACTAGCGGGAGAGAGCAGTACTTC
CARGTSGREQYF
>TRBV29-1|-|TRBJ2-1|TRBD2
TGCAGCGTTGGACTAGCCAATGAGCAGTTCTTC
CSVGLANEQFF
>TRBV19|-|TRBJ2-3|TRBD2
TGTGCCAGTAGTTTCCTCGCGGGGGGCCTCACAGATACGCAGTATTTT
CASSFLAGGLTDTQYF
>TRBV7-9|-|TRBJ2-1|-
TGTGCCAGCACCCCGCCAGGCTACGGGAATGAGCAGTTCTTC
CASTPPGYGNEQFF
>TRBV5-4|few|TRBJ1-1|-
TGTGCCAGCAGCTTGCTGGGGGAGGGGAACACTGAAGCTTTCTTT
CASSLLGEGNTEAFF
>TRBV4-3|-|TRBJ2-2|-
TGCGCCAGCAGCCAAGAACTCACCGGGGAGCTGTTTTTT
CASSQELTGELFF
>TRBV9|-|TRBJ2-7|-
TGTGCCAGCAGCGAGGCAGGGCCCGACGAGCAGTACTTC
CASSEAGPDEQYF
>TRBV7-2|-|TRBJ2-5|TRBD1
TGTGCCAGCAGGGACAGGGCGGAGACCCAGTACTTC
CASRDRAETQYF
>TRBV28|-|TRBJ2-7|-
TGTGCCAGCAGTTCCACGTGGGGCGAGCAGTACTTC
CASSSTWGEQYF
>TRBV25-1|-|TRBJ1-2|-
TGTGCCAGCAGTTCAGGGATCAGGGACTATGGCTACACCTTC
CASSSGIRDYGYTF
>TRBV9|-|TRBJ2-5|TRBD1
TGTGCCAGCAGCCCGGGACAGTTCCAAGAGACCCAGTACTTC
CASSPGQFQETQYF
>TRBV7-3|-|TRBJ1-3|-
TGTGCCAGCAGCGCCGGACCGGGCCCTGGAAACACCATATATTTT
CASSAGPGPGNTIYF
>TRBV23-1|-|TRBJ2-2|TRBD1
TGCGCCAGCAGTCCGGGACAGCAGAACACCGGGGAGCTGTTTTTT
CASSPGQQNTGELFF
>TRBV7-2|once|TRBJ2-7|-
TGTGCCAGCAACGAGGGTAGGCCCTACGAGCAGTACTTC
CASNEGRPYEQYF
>TRBV2|-|TRBJ2-2|TRBD2
TGTGCCAGCAGGAGGCTAGCGGGTACCGGGGAGCTGTTTTTT
CASRRLAGTGELFF
>TRBV6-2/TRBV6-3|-|TRBJ1-2|-
TGTGCCAGCAGTTACCGACGGACATCTTATGGCTACACCTTC
CASSYRRTSYGYTF
>TRBV3-1/TRBV3-2|-|TRBJ2-7|-
TGTGCCAGCAGCCAAGGTGGCGAGCAGTACTTC
CASSQGGEQYF
>TRBV29-1|few|TRBJ1-4|-
TGCAGCGTCCAGGGGATCAATGAAAAACTGTTTTTT
CSVQGINEKLFF
>TRBV28|-|TRBJ1-2|TRBD1
TGTGCCAGCAGTTCGTACGATAAAGTGGGACAGGGGGGAAACTATGGCTACACCTTC
CASSSYDKVGQGGNYGYTF
>TRBV5-1|-|TRBJ1-1|-
TGCGCCAGCAGCTTGGACAGGGAGGGCACTGAAGCTTTCTTT
CASSLDREGTEAFF
>TRBV6-1|-|TRBJ1-1|-
TGTGCCAGCAGTGAAATCGCCCAAGCTTTCTTT
CASSEIAQAFF